Presented here are 4 T cell receptor beta chains from one specimen sequenced in a study of blood T cells in healthy people across ages. With a J-beta primer mix and a sample-barcoded 5' primer, a second PCR ran about 7 to 11 cycles. TCRdb fed the 5' RACE reads into MiXCR, producing one record per CDR3 protein. The table has 760,000 or so distinct CDR3 sequences, 20% to 25% seen once. The data were also submitted as part of a second study, on T cells of mothers and their children.

Source material: blood. The receptors originated from a boy aged 5-17 years in good health.

This clonotype was observed a few times. The gene calls are TRBV4-3 and TRBJ2-3; tentatively, D is TRBD2 (6 bases). The CDR3 sequence is 16 residues long. Trimming pared 0 bases from V and 4 bases from J, leaving 14 bases between. Per the germline V gene, CDR1 is LGHNA and CDR2 is YSLEER. The CDR3 DNA sequence: TGCGCCAGCAGCCAAGAGGCGGGGAACGGGGCAGATACGCAGTATTTT. This codes for CASSQEAGNGADTQYF.

J is TRBJ2-2 and V is TRBV19; tentatively, D is TRBD1 (5 bases). V shed 10 bases and J shed 0 bases, with 12 bases lying between them. The germline CDR1 and CDR2 sequences are LNHDA and SQIVND (reference sequence). The CDR3 extends over 14 amino acids. CDR3 sequence (DNA): TGTGCCACAGGGCCGACCGCGAACACCGGGGAGCTGTTTTTT. Translating it yields CATGPTANTGELFF.

For this clonotype: A much larger clone lies one base from this, so it may be a read error. Because it lacks the conserved phenylalanine or tryptophan at the end, this CDR3 is likely a read error. CDR3 sequence: CASSISRRAHEQFL. The CDR3 DNA is TGTGCCAGCAGCATAAGCCGCAGGGCCCATGAGCAGTTCCTC. The chain is built from TRBV11-2 and TRBJ2-5; tentative D call: TRBD1 (5 bases). The end of the DNA is better explained by TRBJ2-1, so the J call may be wrong. The CDR3 spans 14 residues. Looked up from germline, CDR1 is SGHAT and CDR2 is FQNNGV.

The CDR3 protein is CASSPTRAGELFF. Here the CDR3 DNA reads TGTGCCAGCAGCCCCACGCGGGCCGGGGAGCTGTTTTTT. J is TRBJ2-2 and V is TRBV7-3, with D possibly being TRBD2 (5 bases). Germline V gene lookup returns CDR1 SGHTA and CDR2 FQGTGA. Trimming pared 5 bases from V and 6 bases from J, leaving 10 bases between. CDR3 length: 13 residues.